These 26 T cell receptor beta chains share one sample of origin, sequenced in a study of cytomegalovirus exposure and HLA in healthy donors. Some clones are missing from TCRdb's copy, which holds only in-frame ones; the method was immunoSEQ multiplex PCR. The table has around 180,000 clones, 84% seen once; the top ten hold roughly 7%. Sample: PBMCs. Every receptor here comes from a man aged 18 to 30 in good health and CMV-seropositive.

CDR3 DNA sequence: TGTGCCAGTAGTATAGGTGGGACATATAGCAATCAGCCCCAGCATTTT. Protein product: CASSIGGTYSNQPQHF. This chain uses TRBV19 with TRBJ1-5, with D perhaps matching TRBD1 (6 bases). In germline, CDR1 is LNHDA, CDR2 SQIVND (reference sequence). V lost 1 base and J lost 0, with 10 bases in between. The length of the CDR3 is 16 residues.

The chain recombines TRBV5-6 with TRBJ2-2; 10 nucleotides align to TRBD2. The V gene's germline CDR1 is SGHDT and CDR2 YYEEEE. The CDR3 length is 17 residues. Trimming cost V 1 base and J 6 bases; bases outside gene matches: 9. The CDR3 loop is CASSLRLLAGLPGELFF. As DNA, the CDR3 is TGTGCCAGCAGCTTGAGACTACTAGCGGGATTACCCGGGGAGCTGTTTTTT.

The chain links TRBV5-1 to TRBJ1-5; weak D call: TRBD1 (5 bases). V shed 0 bases and J shed 0 bases, with 13 bases lying between them. The germline gives CDR1 SGHRS, CDR2 YFSETQ. This CDR3 contains 17 residues. This CDR3 is CASSLELGGSSNQPQHF. In DNA, the CDR3 is TGCGCCAGCAGCTTGGAGTTGGGGGGTTCTAGCAATCAGCCCCAGCATTTT. The variable domain in full, completed from reference TRBV5-1 and TRBJ1-5, reads KAGVTQTPRYLIKTRGQQVTLSCSPISGHRSVSWYQQTPGQGLQFLFEYFSETQRNKGNFPGRFSGRQFSNSRSEMNVSTLELGDSALYLCASSLELGGSSNQPQHFGDGTRLSIL.

This chain uses TRBV7-2 with TRBJ2-1, with 9 bases identical to TRBD2. The V segment lost 5 bases and the J segment 7 bases; nucleotides outside the gene matches: 9. The germline CDR1 and CDR2 sequences are SGHTA and FQGNSA. The CDR3 is 15 amino acids. CDR3 nucleotides: TGTGCCAGCAGCGTTACTAGCGGGTTTGCAAATGAGCAGTTCTTC. Its translation: CASSVTSGFANEQFF. The entire variable domain, with the rest obtained from reference TRBV7-2 and TRBJ2-1, is as follows: GAGVSQSPSNKVTEKGKDVELRCDPISGHTALYWYRQSLGQGLEFLIYFQGNSAPDKSGLPSDRFSAERTGGSVSTLTIQRTQQEDSAVYLCASSVTSGFANEQFFGPGTRLTVL.

This chain uses TRBV4-3 with TRBJ1-1; tentatively, D is TRBD1 (5 bases). Germline CDR1 is LGHNA and CDR2 is YSLEER. The CDR3 contains 15 residues. V lost 0 bases and J 3 bases, leaving 11 bases between the germline ends. CDR3 amino acids: CASSQELQGYTEAFF. CDR3 in DNA: TGCGCCAGCAGCCAAGAGCTCCAGGGCTACACTGAAGCTTTCTTT.

The rearrangement joins TRBV5-1 to TRBJ2-1; the D is unclear. V lost 0 bases to trimming and J lost 4 bases, with 11 bases between them. The CDR3 has 15 amino acids. The germline gives CDR1 SGHRS, CDR2 YFSETQ. The CDR3 protein is CASSLARNPYNEQFF. The CDR3 DNA sequence: TGCGCCAGCAGCTTGGCTAGAAATCCTTACAATGAGCAGTTCTTC.

The chain has TRBV9 and TRBJ2-1, with 9 bases fitting TRBD2. The CDR3 is 21 residues long. Germline lookup yields CDR1 SGDLS and CDR2 YYNGEE. V shed 2 bases and J 0 bases; nucleotides not matched to a gene: 18. CDR3 sequence reads: CASSVRGPAREGLSSYNEQFF. The CDR3, as DNA: TGTGCCAGCAGCGTTAGAGGGCCTGCGCGGGAGGGTTTAAGCTCCTACAATGAGCAGTTCTTC.

The chain employs TRBV7-9 and TRBJ2-7, with D possibly TRBD1 on 6 matching bases. The CDR3 spans 14 residues. Germline V CDR1 and CDR2: SEHNR, FQNEAQ (reference sequence). V was clipped by 5 bases and J by 2 bases, with 13 bases between them. Written as DNA, the CDR3 is TGTGCCAGCAGCCCTCCCGGGACACCCTACGAGCAGTACTTC. This encodes CASSPPGTPYEQYF.

The rearrangement links TRBV7-2 to TRBJ2-1; 13 bases match TRBD2. Trimming removed 1 base from V and 14 bases from J; junction bases left unmatched: 2. CDR3 length: 13 amino acids. Per the germline V gene, CDR1 is SGHTA and CDR2 is FQGNSA. This CDR3 reads CASSLVLAGGKFF. CDR3 bases: TGTGCCAGCAGCTTAGTACTAGCGGGAGGGAAGTTCTTC.

The chain joins TRBV5-3 to TRBJ2-5, with TRBD2 matching over 8 bases. TRBV5-3 is an open reading frame, and its role is uncertain. Trimming cost V 4 bases and J 5 bases; bases outside gene matches: 19. The CDR3 runs to 18 residues. The CDR3 loop is CARSHGRGGTRGWETQYF. Here the CDR3 DNA reads TGTGCCAGAAGCCACGGAAGGGGAGGGACTAGGGGGTGGGAGACCCAGTACTTC.

The genes are TRBV6-4 and TRBJ2-1, with 8 bases that match TRBD2. The CDR3 spans 15 residues. Per germline, CDR1 MRHNA and CDR2 SNTAGT. The V segment lost 3 bases and the J segment 10 bases; nucleotides outside the gene matches: 11. The CDR3: CASSEAAGGPGEQFF. CDR3 in DNA: TGTGCCAGCAGTGAAGCGGCGGGAGGCCCCGGGGAGCAGTTCTTC.

The DNA of the CDR3 is TGTGCCAGCAGCTTTTCCGGCACAGATACGCAGTATTTT. It codes for CASSFSGTDTQYF. The chain employs TRBV5-6 and TRBJ2-3; D ambiguous. Germline V gene sequence: CDR1 SGHDT, CDR2 YYEEEE. Between the trimmed V and J ends, which lost 2 bases and 1 base, there was a span of 5 bases. The CDR3 runs to 13 residues.

V and J are TRBV11-1 and TRBJ2-7; D is perhaps TRBD1 (6 bases). Between the trimmed V and J ends, which lost 1 base and 5 bases, there was a span of 12 bases. This CDR3 region has 14 residues. Per the germline V gene, CDR1 is SGHAT and CDR2 is FQDESV (reference sequence). In DNA, the CDR3 is TGTGCCAGCAGCTTAGAGAGGACAGTAAACGAGCAGTACTTC. Its translation is CASSLERTVNEQYF. Together with reference TRBV11-1 and TRBJ2-7, the CDR3 gives the full variable domain: EAEVAQSPRYKITEKSQAVAFWCDPISGHATLYWYRQILGQGPELLVQFQDESVVDDSQLPKDRFSAERLKGVDSTLKIQPAELGDSAMYLCASSLERTVNEQYFGPGTRLTVT.

This clone was seen a few times. This chain uses TRBV5-4 with TRBJ2-1; 10 positions agree with TRBD2. Germline-derived CDR1 and CDR2 are SGHNT and YYREEE (reference sequence). With V trimmed by 4 bases and J by 9 bases, 13 bases remained unmatched. This CDR3 is 16 amino acids long. CDR3 loop: CASSPAIAGGASEQFF. As DNA, the CDR3 is TGTGCCAGCAGCCCGGCTATAGCGGGAGGAGCGAGTGAGCAGTTCTTC.

V gene TRBV5-4 combines with J gene TRBJ1-1; D unclear. Trimming left V 4 bases short and J 4 bases short, with 14 bases between. The CDR3 sequence is 14 residues long. Germline-derived CDR1 and CDR2 are SGHNT and YYREEE (reference sequence). CDR3 bases: TGTGCCAGCAGCCGGGGAGGGCCGGCCACTGAAGCTTTCTTT. This gives the protein CASSRGGPATEAFF.

The chain carries TRBV5-1 and TRBJ2-1, with 8 bases identical to TRBD1. The CDR3 covers 15 residues. Germline CDR1 SGHRS, CDR2 YFSETQ. The trim removed 4 bases at V and 2 bases at J, leaving 5 bases unmatched. CDR3 bases: TGCGCCAGCAGCCCCGGACAGGGCCCCTACAATGAGCAGTTCTTC. Translating it yields CASSPGQGPYNEQFF.

The chain couples TRBV27 to TRBJ2-2; no clear D. This CDR3 region has 14 residues. Germline values: CDR1 MNHEY, CDR2 SMNVEV (reference sequence). V dropped 4 bases and J dropped 1 base, with 7 bases sitting between them. This CDR3 reads CASSYAGNTGELFF. The CDR3 coding sequence is TGTGCCAGCAGTTACGCAGGGAACACCGGGGAGCTGTTTTTT.

This clone was picked up one time. This sequence joins TRBV29-1 and TRBJ2-7; D gene unclear. Germline assignment: CDR1 SQVTM and CDR2 ANQGSEA. The V end lost 0 bases, the J end lost 6 bases, and 6 bases lay between the germline ends. This CDR3 has 11 amino acids. CDR3 bases: TGCAGCGTTGAAGATCCCCTCGAGCAGTACTTC. This encodes CSVEDPLEQYF.

The rearrangement joins TRBV9 to TRBJ2-1; a possible D gene is TRBD1 (6 bases). The CDR3 runs 15 residues. Trimming took 4 bases from V and 0 from J, leaving 11 bases between them. CDR1 and CDR2 (germline): SGDLS, YYNGEE. CDR3 amino acids: CASSPTGFSYNEQFF. CDR3 coding DNA: TGTGCCAGCAGCCCCACAGGGTTCTCCTACAATGAGCAGTTCTTC.

This clone turned up a few times. V usage is TRBV30 and J usage is TRBJ2-2; 7 bases agree with TRBD2. Germline CDR1 is GTSNPN and CDR2 is SVGIG (reference sequence). J was trimmed by 3 bases and V by 4 bases; bases with no gene match: 8. The CDR3 loop spans 15 amino acids. The CDR3 DNA reads TGTGCCTGGACCAAACTAGCGAAAGACACCGGGGAGCTGTTTTTT. Translation: CAWTKLAKDTGELFF.

The genes are TRBV2 and TRBJ2-1; D is undetermined. V was trimmed by 6 bases and J by 8 bases, leaving 20 bases between them. The V gene's germline CDR1 is SNHLY and CDR2 FYNNEI. The CDR3 totals 15 residues. This chain's CDR3 is CASRIGRQPSDEQFF. CDR3 nucleotide sequence: TGTGCCAGCAGGATCGGCAGACAACCAAGTGATGAGCAGTTCTTC.

This chain connects TRBV7-2 to TRBJ2-7, with TRBD2 identical over 9 bases. V dropped 0 bases and J dropped 0; count of bases not matched to a gene: 6. The CDR3 extends over 17 amino acids. Germline assignment: CDR1 SGHTA and CDR2 FQGNSA. The CDR3 DNA reads TGTGCCAGCAGCTTAGCGGCTAGCGGGGCCGCCTCCTACGAGCAGTACTTC. Translating gives CASSLAASGAASYEQYF.

V gene TRBV11-2 combines with J gene TRBJ2-7, with 13 positions matching TRBD2. Germline lookup yields CDR1 SGHAT and CDR2 FQNNGV. V lost 3 bases to trimming and J lost 6 bases; unmatched junction nucleotides: 8. The CDR3 has 16 amino acids. The CDR3, as DNA: TGTGCCAGCAGCTTGGGTCCGGGACTAGCGGGGATCGAGCAGTACTTC. Amino acid sequence: CASSLGPGLAGIEQYF.

The rearrangement links TRBV27 to TRBJ1-5, with a possible D match to TRBD1 (6 bases). With 4 bases removed from V and 6 bases from J, the gap between germline ends came to 16 bases. The CDR3 has 15 amino acids. Germline CDR1 is MNHEY and CDR2 is SMNVEV (reference sequence). The CDR3 sequence is CASSSAGGLGQPQHF. For the CDR3, the DNA is TGTGCCAGCAGTTCGGCGGGGGGCCTGGGTCAGCCCCAGCATTTT.

This chain connects TRBV15 to TRBJ2-5; no definite D call. The CDR3 runs 13 residues. V was shortened by 1 base and J by 5 bases, with 8 bases between the two germline ends. Germline V gives CDR1 LNHNV, CDR2 YYDKDF (reference sequence). The CDR3 coding sequence is TGTGCCACCAGCAGAGGTCGAGCGGAGACCCAGTACTTC. This gives the protein CATSRGRAETQYF.

This chain links TRBV6-6 with TRBJ2-5, with D maybe TRBD2 (5 bases). This CDR3 contains 13 residues. With 10 bases removed from V and 4 bases from J, the gap between germline ends came to 16 bases. Germline V lookup: CDR1 MNHNY, CDR2 SVGAGI (reference sequence). CDR3 loop: CATGEIAGETQYF. DNA for the CDR3: TGTGCCACCGGGGAGATAGCTGGAGAGACCCAGTACTTC.